These T cell receptor beta chains were read from a single sample in a study of glioma-infiltrating T cells after dendritic cell vaccination. The repertoire was sequenced with immunoSEQ multiplex PCR; TCRdb's copy has only in-frame clones and lacks some. The sample lists about 90,000 clones; around 83% were seen once. Sequencing used blood, obtained after dendritic cell vaccination. These receptors came from a human donor with glioblastoma. The CDR3 runs from the conserved cysteine through the conserved F or W. A D gene is named only where the DNA matches it firmly. Clone size, where shown, is once, few, many, or a class for clones that have expanded.

J,D,length,size,V,CDR3,DNA
TRBJ2-7,.,15,.,TRBV5-5,CASSLDGGRSYEQYF,TGTGCCAGCAGCTTGGATGGAGGGCGTTCCTACGAGCAGTACTTC
TRBJ1-5,.,12,.,TRBV29-1,CSVGGSNQPQHF,TGCAGCGTTGGGGGCAGCAATCAGCCCCAGCATTTT
TRBJ1-1,TRBD1,18,.,TRBV18,CASSPARLQGAEGSEAFF,TGTGCCAGCTCACCAGCTAGGCTACAGGGGGCCGAAGGAAGCGAAGCTTTCTTT
TRBJ1-1,TRBD1,14,.,TRBV7-2,CASIKGQGRAEAFF,TGTGCCAGCATAAAAGGACAGGGAAGGGCTGAAGCTTTCTTT
TRBJ2-1,TRBD1,16,.,TRBV2,CASSEEAGGSYNEQFF,TGTGCCAGCAGTGAAGAGGCAGGGGGCTCCTACAATGAGCAGTTCTTC
TRBJ2-7,TRBD1,14,few,TRBV14,CASSPRQGFYEQYF,TGTGCCAGCAGCCCCCGACAGGGATTCTACGAGCAGTACTTC
TRBJ2-7,TRBD1,16,once,TRBV5-3,CARSLLRGQGAHEQYF,TGTGCCAGAAGCTTGTTACGCGGCCAGGGGGCCCACGAGCAGTACTTC
TRBJ2-7,.,14,.,TRBV4-3,CASSQFDRAYEQYF,TGCGCCAGCAGCCAATTTGACAGAGCCTACGAGCAGTACTTC
TRBJ2-2,TRBD2,19,.,TRBV27,CASSSTGLAGGRTTGELFF,TGTGCCAGCAGTTCAACTGGACTAGCGGGGGGGCGGACCACCGGGGAGCTGTTTTTT
TRBJ1-2,.,14,.,TRBV2,CASSARTETYGYTF,TGTGCCAGCAGTGCCCGGACAGAAACGTATGGCTACACCTTC